The 32 T cell receptor beta chains below all came from one sample that was sequenced in a study of post-analysis software for immune sequencing data. Presence of unique molecular identifiers characterized the TCR beta cDNA libraries. In TCRdb, the PCR reads were re-called with MiXCR into one record per CDR3 protein. The table records about 540,000 distinct CDR3 sequences, around 34% of them present only once. Study observations and caveats: Patients showed TRBV5-6, TRBV5-1 and TRBV20-1 among five TRBV segments more frequent than in controls.

The antigens these receptors bind are not known. The sequenced sample was blood. These receptors were collected from a girl aged 2-17 years with multiple sclerosis.

The V call is TRBV5-1, the J call TRBJ1-2; possibly TRBD1 for D (6 bases). The V gene's germline CDR1 is SGHRS and CDR2 YFSETQ. The CDR3 sequence is 15 residues long. Trimming stripped 4 bases from V and 4 bases from J, with 17 bases between. The CDR3 loop is CASSPDGGLGYGYTF. The DNA of the CDR3 is TGCGCCAGCAGCCCGGACGGGGGGCTTGGCTATGGCTACACCTTC.

The chain combines TRBV6-6 with TRBJ1-2; 7 bases are a match to TRBD1. The J segment lost 7 bases and the V segment lost 5 bases, leaving 10 bases of the junction unmatched. Germline values: CDR1 MNHNY, CDR2 SVGAGI (reference sequence). This CDR3 has 14 amino acids. The CDR3 spells CASSRQGWISGYTF. CDR3 bases: TGTGCCAGCAGTCGACAGGGTTGGATCTCTGGCTACACCTTC.

V is TRBV7-9 and J is TRBJ2-2; tentatively, D is TRBD1 (5 bases). Deletions cut 0 bases from V and 5 bases from J, with 13 bases between. This CDR3 region has 16 residues. CDR1 and CDR2 from the germline V gene are SEHNR and FQNEAQ (reference sequence). This CDR3 reads CASSLARAGKTGELFF. The CDR3 region has the DNA TGTGCCAGCAGCTTAGCTCGGGCAGGGAAGACCGGGGAGCTGTTTTTT.

V is TRBV28 and J is TRBJ2-5, with 11 bases matching TRBD1. Looked up from germline, CDR1 is MDHEN and CDR2 is SYDVKM. The V segment lost 3 bases and the J segment 4 bases; nucleotides outside the gene matches: 4. CDR3 size: 15 residues. The CDR3 loop reads CASSFSGTGGETQYF. The DNA for the CDR3 is TGTGCCAGCAGTTTCTCCGGGACAGGGGGAGAGACCCAGTACTTC.

V gene TRBV6-6 combines with J gene TRBJ2-3; D might be TRBD2 (6 bases). CDR1 is MNHNY, CDR2 SVGAGI, per germline (reference sequence). V was cut by 8 bases and J by 2 bases, with 17 bases left in between. This CDR3 spans 15 amino acids. The CDR3 is CASLDGGRPTDTQYF. The CDR3 DNA sequence: TGTGCCAGCCTCGACGGGGGACGGCCCACAGATACGCAGTATTTT.

This chain connects TRBV28 to TRBJ1-6; D remains unclear. Germline values: CDR1 MDHEN, CDR2 SYDVKM. The CDR3 has 18 residues. Trimming removed 7 bases at V and 0 bases at J, with 19 bases between. CDR3 region: CASTRLGSTSSYNSPLHF. The DNA for the CDR3 is TGTGCCAGCACCCGACTCGGATCCACTAGCTCCTATAATTCACCCCTCCACTTT.

The V gene is TRBV6-5, the J gene TRBJ2-3; 10 bases map to TRBD2. Per germline, CDR1 MNHEY and CDR2 SVGAGI. CDR3 size: 14 residues. Germline trimming cut 2 bases from V and 5 bases from J; bases unmatched to any gene: 1. CDR3 DNA: TGTGCCAGCAGTTACAGCGGGGGGGAAGATACGCAGTATTTT. This gives the protein CASSYSGGEDTQYF.

This clonotype was found a few times. V and J are TRBV5-4 and TRBJ2-1, with 8 bases fitting TRBD2. J lost 0 bases, V lost 3 bases, and 5 bases had no gene match. Germline CDR1 SGHNT, CDR2 YYREEE (reference sequence). The length of the CDR3 is 16 residues. This chain's CDR3 is CASSSGLGGSYNEQFF. The CDR3 DNA sequence: TGTGCCAGCAGCTCGGGACTAGGAGGCTCCTACAATGAGCAGTTCTTC.

The DNA of the CDR3 is TGCGCCAGCAGCTTGCGGGGGAGGTGGACAGATACGCAGTATTTT. Its protein is CASSLRGRWTDTQYF. The chain carries TRBV5-1 and TRBJ2-3; maybe TRBD2 (6 bases). Germline CDR1 and CDR2: SGHRS and YFSETQ. The CDR3 has 15 amino acids. V was pared by 1 base and J by 3 bases, with 12 bases between.

The chain has TRBV5-1 and TRBJ2-6; 9 nucleotides line up with TRBD2. The junction had 9 bases not matched to a gene; V was cut back by 3 bases and J by 2 bases. The germline gives CDR1 SGHRS, CDR2 YFSETQ. The CDR3 runs 18 residues. In DNA form, the CDR3 reads TGCGCCAGCAGCTCCAAGCGGGGGGAGATCCCTGGGGCCAACGTCCTGACTTTC. Translated, it gives CASSSKRGEIPGANVLTF.

The V and J genes are TRBV7-8 and TRBJ2-5, with TRBD2 matching 12 bases. The CDR3 extends over 17 amino acids. Germline loops: CDR1 SGHVS, CDR2 FQNEAQ. V lost 4 bases to trimming and J lost 2 bases; unmatched junction nucleotides: 8. The CDR3 is CASSSIPSGGGQETQYF. The CDR3 coding sequence is TGTGCCAGCAGCTCCATCCCTAGCGGGGGGGGTCAAGAGACCCAGTACTTC.

The chain recombines TRBV2 with TRBJ2-4; TRBD2 matches at 12 bases. The end of the DNA aligns better with TRBJ2-5, so the J call may be wrong. This CDR3 is built from 15 residues. In germline, CDR1 is SNHLY, CDR2 FYNNEI. In DNA form, the CDR3 reads TGTGCCAGCAGTGGGGCTAGCGGGGGGGCTGAGACCCAGTACTTC. Its protein is CASSGASGGAETQYF.

The chain employs TRBV6-1 and TRBJ1-5, with D unclear. Germline V lookup: CDR1 MNHNS, CDR2 SASEGT. The CDR3 is 13 residues long. Deletions cut 0 bases from V and 10 bases from J, with 10 bases between. The CDR3 nucleotides are TGTGCCAGCAGTGAAGCTTCCCTTAGTCCCCAGCATTTT. Its protein is CASSEASLSPQHF.

This clonotype was seen only a few times. The chain joins TRBV20-1 to TRBJ2-4, with D uncertain. The CDR3 sequence is 13 residues long. Germline V CDR1 and CDR2: DFQATT, SNEGSKA (reference sequence). V was shortened by 5 bases and J by 0 bases, with 8 bases between the two germline ends. CDR3 sequence reads: CSALLIAKNIQYF. CDR3 bases: TGCAGTGCTCTCCTCATAGCCAAAAACATTCAGTACTTC.

This clonotype appeared a few times. The chain has TRBV4-1 and TRBJ2-3; TRBD2 agrees at 12 bases. V shed 3 bases, J shed 0 bases, and the junction held 7 bases outside the gene matches. In germline, CDR1 is MGHRA, CDR2 YSYEKL. The CDR3 loop spans 18 amino acids. The CDR3 bases are TGCGCCAGCAGCCAGGGACTAGCGGGCCTCACTAGCACAGATACGCAGTATTTT. Translating gives CASSQGLAGLTSTDTQYF.

This chain joins TRBV7-8 and TRBJ2-7, with 8 bases aligning to TRBD1. Losses at the gene ends were 0 bases for V and 7 bases for J; bases not matched to a gene: 8. The CDR3 spans 15 residues. Germline CDR1 SGHVS, CDR2 FQNEAQ. CDR3 loop: CASSLAGQVVGEQYF. As DNA, the CDR3 is TGTGCCAGCAGCTTAGCGGGACAGGTGGTTGGGGAGCAGTACTTC.

The V and J genes are TRBV12-3 or TRBV12-4 and TRBJ1-6; D call uncertain. There are 12 residues in the CDR3. V was shortened by 3 bases and J by 12 bases, with 9 bases between the two germline ends. The CDR3 loop reads CASSFPPGPLHF. The CDR3 DNA sequence: TGTGCCAGCAGTTTCCCTCCAGGACCCCTCCACTTT.

This clonotype has only a few counts. J is TRBJ2-3 and V is TRBV6-5; no definite D call. Trimming cost V 5 bases and J 7 bases, with 10 bases left between them. Germline V gene sequence: CDR1 MNHEY, CDR2 SVGAGI. The CDR3 runs to 12 residues. CDR3 in DNA: TGTGCCAGCAGTCCGGCGCGGAATACGCAGTATTTT. Protein sequence: CASSPARNTQYF.

The chain uses TRBV5-4 and TRBJ2-4, with D perhaps matching TRBD1 (6 bases). CDR1 is SGHNT, CDR2 YYREEE, per germline (reference sequence). V was clipped by 4 bases and J by 8 bases, with 16 bases between them. The CDR3 is made up of 14 amino acids. The CDR3 DNA reads TGTGCCAGCAGCAGAAGACAGGATGGGGACATTCAGTACTTC. This codes for CASSRRQDGDIQYF.

The chain's CDR3 is CASGTGLNTIYF. The CDR3 bases are TGTGCCAGCGGGACAGGTCTAAACACCATATATTTT. The chain recombines TRBV27 with TRBJ1-3, with 8 bases fitting TRBD1. The CDR3 length is 12 residues. V shed 8 bases and J 6 bases; nucleotides not matched to a gene: 3. The germline CDR1 and CDR2 sequences are MNHEY and SMNVEV (reference sequence).

This clonotype was counted only a few times. The J gene is TRBJ2-7, the V gene TRBV12-3 or TRBV12-4; D unclear. V was shortened by 7 bases and J by 4 bases, with 17 bases between the two germline ends. The CDR3 runs 14 residues. CDR3 sequence: CASTRSLLDYEQYF. CDR3 coding DNA: TGTGCCAGCACCAGGTCGCTCTTAGATTACGAGCAGTACTTC.

The chain has TRBV7-9 and TRBJ2-1, with D unclear. Germline V lookup: CDR1 SEHNR, CDR2 FQNEAQ (reference sequence). The CDR3 extends over 13 amino acids. The ends were cut back, 5 bases at V and 4 bases at J, with 9 bases in the middle. In DNA form, the CDR3 reads TGTGCCAGCAGCGATAGAGCATACAATGAGCAGTTCTTC. This encodes CASSDRAYNEQFF.

The genes are TRBV20-1 and TRBJ1-1, with a possible D match to TRBD1 (5 bases). The germline V gene has CDR1 DFQATT and CDR2 SNEGSKA (reference sequence). V lost 4 bases and J lost 0, with 15 bases in between. The CDR3 spans 15 residues. The CDR3: CSAIDSQLMNTEAFF. DNA for the CDR3: TGCAGTGCTATCGACAGTCAGCTCATGAACACTGAAGCTTTCTTT.

The sample holds a few counts of this clonotype. The V gene is TRBV29-1, the J gene TRBJ1-1; D may be TRBD1 (6 bases). The V gene's germline CDR1 is SQVTM and CDR2 ANQGSEA. The CDR3 covers 14 residues. Trimming stripped 8 bases from V and 3 bases from J, with 19 bases between. CDR3 in amino acids: CSFHGSPGDTEAFF. CDR3 in DNA: TGCAGCTTTCACGGATCCCCAGGGGACACTGAAGCTTTCTTT.

The chain has TRBV11-2 and TRBJ2-1; D might be TRBD2 (6 bases). CDR3 size: 16 residues. Germline V gives CDR1 SGHAT, CDR2 FQNNGV. V was clipped by 1 base and J by 4 bases, with 14 bases between them. CDR3 residues: CASSLAGAGLYNEQFF. As DNA, the CDR3 is TGTGCCAGCAGCTTAGCTGGAGCGGGCCTTTACAATGAGCAGTTCTTC. The full variable domain, with the rest looked up from reference TRBV11-2 and TRBJ2-1, is EAGVAQSPRYKIIEKRQSVAFWCNPISGHATLYWYQQILGQGPKLLIQFQNNGVVDDSQLPKDRFSAERLKGVDSTLKIQPAKLEDSAVYLCASSLAGAGLYNEQFFGPGTRLTVL.

This clonotype has just a few counts. This sequence joins TRBV25-1 and TRBJ2-3; 7 bases are a match to TRBD1. Germline V gives CDR1 MGHDK, CDR2 SYGVNS. V trimming: 8 bases; J trimming: 6 bases; junction bases outside the gene matches: 17. The CDR3 length is 16 residues. CDR3 region: CASGSTGAAEWDTQYF. The CDR3 bases are TGTGCCAGCGGCTCAACAGGGGCCGCAGAGTGGGATACGCAGTATTTT.

This rearrangement joins TRBV15 to TRBJ1-1; 7 nucleotides agree with TRBD1. The trim removed 7 bases at V and 3 bases at J, leaving 8 bases unmatched. From germline, CDR1 is LNHNV and CDR2 YYDKDF (reference sequence). The CDR3 is 14 amino acids. CDR3 amino acids: CATNTGQWDTEAFF. The CDR3 nucleotides read TGTGCCACCAACACGGGACAGTGGGACACTGAAGCTTTCTTT.

The chain carries TRBV5-8 and TRBJ2-1; possible D gene TRBD1, 6 bases. Germline-derived CDR1 and CDR2 are SGHTS and YDEGEE. Trimming shortened V by 4 bases and J by 4 bases, and 12 bases separated the two germline ends. CDR3 size: 14 residues. This CDR3 is CASSTGQPYNEQFF. CDR3 bases: TGTGCCAGCAGCACCGGACAGCCTTACAATGAGCAGTTCTTC.

The chain recombines TRBV20-1 with TRBJ1-4; D is ambiguous. Germline V gene data show CDR1 as DFQATT and CDR2 as SNEGSKA (reference sequence). Trimming shortened V by 0 bases and J by 2 bases, and 7 bases separated the two germline ends. The CDR3 extends over 14 amino acids. The CDR3 DNA reads as TGCAGTGCTAGAGATTACCGGACTAATGAAAAACTGTTTTTT. It specifies CSARDYRTNEKLFF.

This clonotype was detected a few times. The J gene is TRBJ2-1, the V gene TRBV12-3 or TRBV12-4; D unclear. CDR3 length equals 15 residues. Trimming pared 10 bases from V and 3 bases from J, leaving 19 bases between. CDR3 in DNA: TGTGCCACCGCGGCCCTGCCAGACATCTACAATGAGCAGTTCTTC. Its protein is CATAALPDIYNEQFF.

This clonotype has only a few counts. This CDR3 is CASSASRGGADTQYF. CDR3 coding DNA: TGTGCCAGCAGTGCTTCGCGGGGGGGAGCAGATACGCAGTATTTT. V usage is TRBV25-1 and J usage is TRBJ2-3; TRBD2 aligns across 9 bases. The germline gives CDR1 MGHDK, CDR2 SYGVNS. This CDR3 comprises 15 residues. J gave up 4 bases and V 4 bases, and 6 bases lay outside the gene matches.

The chain joins TRBV20-1 to TRBJ1-4; 8 bases match TRBD1. Per germline, CDR1 DFQATT and CDR2 SNEGSKA (reference sequence). The junction had 3 bases not matched to a gene; V was cut back by 4 bases and J by 2 bases. CDR3 length: 14 residues. The CDR3 loop is CSATRQGTNEKLFF. The CDR3 DNA reads as TGCAGTGCTACCAGACAGGGGACTAATGAAAAACTGTTTTTT.